What follows are 28 T cell receptor beta chains derived from one specimen sequenced in a study of identical twins. One entry per CDR3 protein, called by TCRdb with MiXCR from the 5' RACE reads. The sample gives hundreds of thousands of distinct CDR3 sequences, 21% of which show up once; about 4.3% is in the top ten. A further study also used this sample, focusing on T cells expressing NK-cell markers.

Sequencing input: PBMCs. The receptors stem from a woman aged 18-29 years in good health.

This clonotype was observed a handful of times. The chain has TRBV6-2 or TRBV6-3 and TRBJ2-2; TRBD1 or TRBD2 may be the D gene (5 bases each). The CDR3 runs 15 residues. V lost 5 bases to trimming and J lost 4 bases, with 14 bases between them. CDR1 MNHEY and CDR2 SVGEGT come from the germline V gene. In DNA, the CDR3 is TGTGCCAGCAGTACCCTAGGGGCGGGCACCGGGGAGCTGTTTTTT. As protein: CASSTLGAGTGELFF.

The chain links TRBV6-1 to TRBJ2-5; possibly TRBD2 for D (5 bases). Trimming left V 7 bases short and J 5 bases short, with 20 bases between. This CDR3 has 15 amino acids. Germline V gene sequence: CDR1 MNHNS, CDR2 SASEGT. In nucleotides, the CDR3 is TGTGCCAGCACCCAACCCCTGGCTGGAGGCGAGACCCAGTACTTC. This gives the protein CASTQPLAGGETQYF.

CDR3 protein: CSANDRGNTEAFF. CDR3 DNA sequence: TGCAGTGCTAACGACAGGGGGAACACTGAAGCTTTCTTT. V and J are TRBV20-1 and TRBJ1-1; the match to TRBD1 covers 8 bases. CDR3 length equals 13 residues. V lost 4 bases to trimming and J lost 1 base; unmatched junction nucleotides: 2. From germline, CDR1 is DFQATT and CDR2 SNEGSKA (reference sequence).

This clonotype was seen a handful of times. This chain joins TRBV5-1 and TRBJ2-1; TRBD2 matches at 10 bases. V was clipped by 5 bases and J by 6 bases; unmatched bases: 17. From germline, CDR1 is SGHRS and CDR2 YFSETQ. The CDR3 loop spans 18 amino acids. In DNA, the CDR3 is TGCGCCAGCAGAATGGTGGGGACTAGCGCCCCGACGGGCAATGAGCAGTTCTTC. Its protein product is CASRMVGTSAPTGNEQFF.

The count of this clonotype is one. V is TRBV19 and J is TRBJ1-1; D is undetermined. The CDR3 sequence is 14 residues long. Trimming took 4 bases from V and 3 from J, leaving 12 bases between them. The germline V gene encodes CDR1 LNHDA and CDR2 SQIVND (reference sequence). For the CDR3, the DNA is TGTGCCAGTAGTACGCGGGGTGGACACACTGAAGCTTTCTTT. It yields the protein CASSTRGGHTEAFF.

The rearrangement links TRBV19 to TRBJ2-7; the D gene is possibly TRBD1 (6 bases). The CDR3 runs to 14 residues. From germline, CDR1 is LNHDA and CDR2 SQIVND (reference sequence). The V gene lost 2 bases and the J gene lost 3 bases, with 11 bases spanning the gap. The CDR3 loop reads CASSISGQHYEQYF. Written as DNA, the CDR3 is TGTGCCAGTAGTATATCCGGACAGCACTACGAGCAGTACTTC.

This clonotype was found a few times. V is TRBV5-1 and J is TRBJ2-1, with D possibly matching TRBD1 (5 bases). Trimming took off 1 base at V and 0 bases at J, with 11 bases between the two ends. This CDR3 has 16 amino acids. The germline CDR1 and CDR2 sequences are SGHRS and YFSETQ. CDR3: CASSLQGDSSYNEQFF. The CDR3 nucleotides are TGCGCCAGCAGCTTGCAAGGGGATAGCTCCTACAATGAGCAGTTCTTC.

The sample holds a few counts of this clonotype. This chain uses TRBV7-2 with TRBJ1-1, with TRBD1 matching 7 bases. Germline V gene sequence: CDR1 SGHTA, CDR2 FQGNSA. CDR3 length: 15 residues. V shed 2 bases, J shed 4 bases, and the junction held 7 bases outside the gene matches. DNA for the CDR3: TGTGCCAGCAGCTTATCCCCTACAGGGGCCACTGAAGCTTTCTTT. Its protein product is CASSLSPTGATEAFF.

This clonotype showed up just a few times. Possible read error: a much larger clone is one base away. CDR3 sequence (DNA): TGCAGCGTTGATCAGGGGGCAGATACGCAGTATTTT. Encoded protein: CSVDQGADTQYF. J is TRBJ2-3 and V is TRBV29-1; 7 bases line up with TRBD1. Germline V lookup: CDR1 SQVTM, CDR2 ANQGSEA. The ends lost 3 bases at V and 4 bases at J; junction bases unmatched: 1. The CDR3 is 12 amino acids.

The rearrangement links TRBV7-9 to TRBJ2-1; 9 bases align to TRBD1. Trimming at V came to 8 bases and at J to 7 bases, leaving 18 bases not matched to a gene. The CDR3 runs to 17 residues. Germline CDR1 SEHNR, CDR2 FQNEAQ (reference sequence). The CDR3 region is CASFPETRDRARNEQFF. CDR3 coding DNA: TGTGCCAGCTTCCCTGAAACCCGGGACAGGGCTAGGAATGAGCAGTTCTTC.

The chain has TRBV12-3 or TRBV12-4 and TRBJ2-7, with D possibly matching TRBD1 (6 bases). V was cut by 6 bases and J by 5 bases, with 17 bases left in between. This CDR3 region has 14 residues. The CDR3 DNA follows: TGTGCCAGCAGCCAGCAACAGGGCTTGGACGAGCAGTACTTC. This encodes CASSQQQGLDEQYF.

This clonotype showed up many times. The chain employs TRBV7-3 and TRBJ2-3, with 9 bases lining up with TRBD1. This CDR3 region has 15 residues. CDR1 SGHTA and CDR2 FQGTGA come from the germline V gene. V gave up 6 bases and J gave up 6 bases; unmatched junction bases: 10. The CDR3: CASSTSGTGSDTQYF. The CDR3 DNA is TGTGCCAGCAGTACCTCCGGGACAGGGTCGGATACGCAGTATTTT.

The chain is built from TRBV12-3 or TRBV12-4 and TRBJ2-2, with 7 bases matching TRBD2. With V trimmed by 6 bases and J by 4 bases, 11 bases remained unmatched. This CDR3 spans 16 amino acids. The CDR3 nucleotides are TGTGCCAGCAGCCTCCAGACTAGCAGAGTCACCGGGGAGCTGTTTTTT. Translated, it gives CASSLQTSRVTGELFF.

The sample holds many counts of this clonotype. The J gene is TRBJ2-7, the V gene TRBV4-2, with D hard to call. V was trimmed by 0 bases and J by 5 bases, leaving 8 bases between them. Germline CDR1 is LGHNA and CDR2 is YNFKEQ. This CDR3 is built from 13 residues. CDR3 sequence (DNA): TGTGCCAGCAGCCAAGATAGAATCCACGAGCAGTACTTC. Amino acid sequence: CASSQDRIHEQYF.

This clonotype was picked up one time. The chain is built from TRBV20-1 and TRBJ2-7; D is possibly TRBD2 (5 bases). Trimming cost V 3 bases and J 3 bases, with 18 bases left between them. CDR1 is DFQATT, CDR2 SNEGSKA, per germline (reference sequence). The CDR3 consists of 15 residues. CDR3 residues: CSASTTFRGNYEQYF. The CDR3 nucleotides are TGCAGTGCTAGTACGACCTTTCGGGGAAACTACGAGCAGTACTTC.

This rearrangement joins TRBV3-1 to TRBJ2-2, with D possibly being TRBD2 (5 bases). The CDR3 totals 17 residues. Trimming removed 0 bases at V and 3 bases at J, with 14 bases between. Per the germline V gene, CDR1 is LGHDT and CDR2 is YNNKEL (reference sequence). In DNA form, the CDR3 reads TGTGCCAGCAGCCAAGATAAAGGTCGGACTTACACCGGGGAGCTGTTTTTT. It is translated as CASSQDKGRTYTGELFF.

The chain carries TRBV15 and TRBJ2-1; 7 bases match TRBD2. The V and J ends lost 6 bases and 4 bases, in that order; junction bases with no gene match: 9. CDR3 size: 15 residues. Germline V lookup: CDR1 LNHNV, CDR2 YYDKDF (reference sequence). CDR3 loop: CATRAPGRGYNEQFF. The CDR3 DNA follows: TGTGCCACCAGGGCCCCGGGGCGGGGGTACAATGAGCAGTTCTTC.

This clonotype came up a few times. CDR3 DNA sequence: TGTGCCAGCAGTCCCGGGACAGGGGGCTATGGGGTTGAGCAGTTCTTC. It specifies CASSPGTGGYGVEQFF. The V and J genes are TRBV27 and TRBJ2-1, with 12 bases aligning to TRBD1. CDR1 and CDR2 (germline): MNHEY, SMNVEV (reference sequence). This CDR3 comprises 16 residues. V trimming: 5 bases; J trimming: 9 bases; junction bases outside the gene matches: 11.

The rearrangement links TRBV7-2 to TRBJ2-1, with no clear D. The germline V gene has CDR1 SGHTA and CDR2 FQGNSA. V lost 1 base, J lost 0 bases, and 10 bases lay in between. CDR3 length: 16 amino acids. The CDR3 here is CASSLVGRLSYNEQFF. The CDR3 DNA reads TGTGCCAGCAGCTTAGTAGGACGTCTCTCCTACAATGAGCAGTTCTTC. Variable domain in full (rest from reference TRBV7-2 and TRBJ2-1): GAGVSQSPSNKVTEKGKDVELRCDPISGHTALYWYRQSLGQGLEFLIYFQGNSAPDKSGLPSDRFSAERTGGSVSTLTIQRTQQEDSAVYLCASSLVGRLSYNEQFFGPGTRLTVL.

The gene calls are TRBV9 and TRBJ2-3, with 9 bases that match TRBD1. The CDR3 consists of 19 residues. Germline CDR1 and CDR2: SGDLS and YYNGEE. Germline trimming cut 4 bases from V and 4 bases from J; bases unmatched to any gene: 19. The CDR3 loop is CASSPRGNRDRVSADTQYF. As DNA, the CDR3 is TGTGCCAGCAGCCCGAGAGGGAACCGGGACAGGGTATCCGCAGATACGCAGTATTTT.

In its sample, this clonotype was seen a few times. The gene calls are TRBV10-1 and TRBJ2-1, with 7 nucleotides matching TRBD2. This CDR3 has 18 residues. V dropped 10 bases and J dropped 3; count of bases not matched to a gene: 21. Germline assignment: CDR1 WNHNN and CDR2 SYGVQD (reference sequence). The CDR3, as DNA: TGCGCCACCTCTTCTCATAAAGCGGGACCAGTTTTCTACAATGAGCAGTTCTTC. Its protein is CATSSHKAGPVFYNEQFF.

There are a few counts of this clonotype. V is TRBV28 and J is TRBJ2-1; 15 positions match TRBD2. From germline, CDR1 is MDHEN and CDR2 SYDVKM. The CDR3 runs 15 residues. V was pared by 11 bases and J by 2 bases, with 4 bases of the junction left unmatched. CDR3 loop: CAWGLAGGPYNEQFF. In DNA form, the CDR3 reads TGTGCCTGGGGACTAGCGGGAGGACCCTACAATGAGCAGTTCTTC.

The chain recombines TRBV5-1 with TRBJ2-1; a weak D match, TRBD2 (5 bases). CDR1 and CDR2 (germline): SGHRS, YFSETQ. The germline V and J ends were trimmed by 2 bases and 6 bases, with 12 bases remaining between them. This CDR3 is built from 14 residues. CDR3 in amino acids: CASSFRGRSNEQFF. The CDR3 coding sequence is TGCGCCAGCAGCTTTAGAGGGAGATCCAATGAGCAGTTCTTC.

In its sample, this clonotype was seen a few times. This sequence joins TRBV5-5 and TRBJ2-7; no firm D call. Germline V gene sequence: CDR1 SGHKS, CDR2 YYEKEE (reference sequence). Trimming removed 4 bases at V and 1 base at J, with 15 bases between. The CDR3 has 15 amino acids. The CDR3 DNA sequence: TGTGCCAGCAGCCAAGGACCTGATTCTTCCTACGAGCAGTACTTC. Encoded protein: CASSQGPDSSYEQYF. Supplemented by reference TRBV5-5 and TRBJ2-7, the full variable domain reads DAGVTQSPTHLIKTRGQQVTLRCSPISGHKSVSWYQQVLGQGPQFIFQYYEKEERGRGNFPDRFSARQFPNYSSELNVNALLLGDSALYLCASSQGPDSSYEQYFGPGTRLTVT.

The chain uses TRBV6-2 or TRBV6-3 and TRBJ2-1; 13 positions agree with TRBD2. The CDR3 is made up of 22 amino acids. V gave up 2 bases and J gave up 5 bases; unmatched junction bases: 21. Germline V CDR1 and CDR2: MNHEY, SVGEGT. The CDR3 region has the DNA TGTGCCAGCAGTTACGAAATATTTGCCCCCACTACTAGCGGGAGGGTCCACAATGAGCAGTTCTTC. Translated: CASSYEIFAPTTSGRVHNEQFF.

This chain links TRBV7-9 with TRBJ1-6; TRBD1 matches 7 bases. J gave up 11 bases and V 6 bases, and 7 bases lay outside the gene matches. Germline lookup yields CDR1 SEHNR and CDR2 FQNEAQ (reference sequence). This CDR3 spans 13 amino acids. The CDR3 loop reads CASSQTGSAPLHF. Written as DNA, the CDR3 is TGTGCCAGCAGTCAGACAGGGTCGGCACCCCTCCACTTT.

The table lists this clonotype with a count of one. V and J are TRBV7-9 and TRBJ1-1; no firm D call. V dropped 5 bases and J dropped 1 base, with 14 bases sitting between them. The germline gives CDR1 SEHNR, CDR2 FQNEAQ (reference sequence). CDR3 size: 15 residues. CDR3 sequence (DNA): TGTGCCAGCAGCCAGCGACCAGACTCGAACACTGAAGCTTTCTTT. Translated: CASSQRPDSNTEAFF.

This clonotype was recorded a few times. The V and J genes are TRBV7-9 and TRBJ1-3, with D possibly being TRBD1 (5 bases). V lost 3 bases, J lost 7 bases, and 13 bases lay in between. The germline V gene encodes CDR1 SEHNR and CDR2 FQNEAQ (reference sequence). The CDR3 consists of 14 residues. Here the CDR3 DNA reads TGTGCCAGCAGCTTTGGCAGGGTAGGGAACACCATATATTTT. This gives the protein CASSFGRVGNTIYF.